The TCR beta chain under discussion was sequenced for a study of chemoradiotherapy in HPV16-positive cancers. Whole-study results and caveats: For HPV16-positive patients, expanding HPV-responsive T cells associated with longer recurrence-free survival. The functional HPV-specific definition rests on just two HPV16-positive patients. During treatment, candidate HPV-specific clones and E7-related motifs expanded in tumor.

In its sample, this clone was seen a few times. Its antigen is unknown. Clones were read by immunoSEQ multiplex PCR, and TCRdb kept only the in-frame ones, dropping some. The sample records roughly 12,000 clones, roughly 70% being singletons. Repertoires were sampled repeatedly during chemoradiotherapy. This specimen was taken from a patient who underwent chemoradiotherapy. This sequence was found in a human donor with HPV-associated anogenital cancer.

As DNA, the CDR3 is TGTGCCAGTAGCCCTACAGGGGCCTTTAGCAATCAGCCCCAGCATTTT. Protein: CASSPTGAFSNQPQHF. The chain joins TRBV19 to TRBJ1-5; 7 nucleotides agree with TRBD1. The CDR3 length is 16 residues. Trimming cost V 6 bases and J 0 bases; bases outside gene matches: 8. Germline-derived CDR1 and CDR2 are LNHDA and SQIVND (reference sequence). The variable domain in full, with the rest retrieved from reference TRBV19 and TRBJ1-5, is DGGITQSPKYLFRKEGQNVTLSCEQNLNHDAMYWYRQDPGQGLRLIYYSQIVNDFQKGDIAEGYSVSREKKESFPLTVTSAQKNPTAFYLCASSPTGAFSNQPQHFGDGTRLSIL.